Presented here are 17 T cell receptor beta chains from one specimen sequenced in a study of cytomegalovirus exposure and HLA in healthy donors (dated by TCRdb to 2016 to 2017). Receptor amplification or capture employed the immunoSEQ multiplex PCR assay. The multiplex PCR relied on a mix of 60 forward primers for TCR Vbeta segments and 13 reverse primers for TCR Jbeta segments. TCRdb retrieved this table from immuneACCESS and kept in-frame rearrangements only. Not all clones are present; in checked studies, unresolved V genes account for under half, and no reason is known for the remainder. The sample yields about 60,000 clones; roughly 84% were counted once. About 2.8% of the sample is held by the ten biggest clonotypes. The sample comprised PBMCs. The receptor set was obtained from a woman aged 25 to 39 in good health and CMV-seronegative.

The rearrangement links TRBV5-4 to TRBJ1-1; tentative D call: TRBD1 (5 bases). From germline, CDR1 is SGHNT and CDR2 YYREEE (reference sequence). V dropped 7 bases and J dropped 1 base, with 11 bases sitting between them. There are 13 residues in the CDR3. CDR3 in DNA: TGTGCCAGCTTCGACAGACAGAACACTGAAGCTTTCTTT. Its protein product is CASFDRQNTEAFF.

This chain uses TRBV5-1 with TRBJ2-1; TRBD1 aligns across 9 bases. The CDR3 length is 15 residues. V trimming: 5 bases; J trimming: 7 bases; junction bases outside the gene matches: 10. Germline loops: CDR1 SGHRS, CDR2 YFSETQ. CDR3 sequence: CASRLSAQGANEQFF. The CDR3 bases are TGCGCCAGCAGGCTAAGTGCACAGGGGGCTAATGAGCAGTTCTTC.

The rearrangement joins TRBV7-2 to TRBJ2-1; D might be TRBD1 (5 bases). Trimming pared 1 base from V and 6 bases from J, leaving 7 bases between. The germline CDR1 and CDR2 sequences are SGHTA and FQGNSA. The CDR3 has 13 amino acids. The CDR3 sequence: CASSLERGNEQFF. In DNA form, the CDR3 reads TGTGCCAGCAGCTTAGAAAGGGGCAATGAGCAGTTCTTC. Drawing the rest from reference TRBV7-2 and TRBJ2-1, the complete variable domain is GAGVSQSPSNKVTEKGKDVELRCDPISGHTALYWYRQSLGQGLEFLIYFQGNSAPDKSGLPSDRFSAERTGGSVSTLTIQRTQQEDSAVYLCASSLERGNEQFFGPGTRLTVL.

The chain has TRBV7-2 and TRBJ1-2, with 7 bases lining up with TRBD1. CDR3 size: 15 residues. Germline CDR1 is SGHTA and CDR2 is FQGNSA. Unmatched junction bases numbered 11, after V lost 3 bases and J lost 7 bases. The CDR3 here is CASSFAPTGEAGYTF. CDR3 nucleotide sequence: TGTGCCAGCAGCTTCGCCCCCACAGGGGAGGCTGGCTACACCTTC.

This chain joins TRBV7-9 and TRBJ1-2, with D tentatively TRBD1 (5 bases). V was cut by 5 bases and J by 4 bases, with 17 bases left in between. CDR3 length: 15 residues. CDR1 is SEHNR, CDR2 FQNEAQ, per germline (reference sequence). CDR3 nucleotides: TGTGCCAGCAGCCCGGTGGGGGGTCGGAGCTATGGCTACACCTTC. It translates to CASSPVGGRSYGYTF.

The rearrangement links TRBV9 to TRBJ1-1; D ambiguous. V lost 6 bases, J lost 2 bases, and 20 bases lay in between. The CDR3 is 16 residues long. The germline CDR1 and CDR2 sequences are SGDLS and YYNGEE. DNA of the CDR3: TGTGCCAGCACGCGCGGTCTCGGTGGCCTAAACACTGAAGCTTTCTTT. The encoded protein is CASTRGLGGLNTEAFF.

This rearrangement joins TRBV10-3 to TRBJ2-3; 8 bases map to TRBD2. The CDR3 is 18 amino acids. Trimming removed 2 bases from V and 0 bases from J; junction bases left unmatched: 10. Germline V gene lookup returns CDR1 ENHRY and CDR2 SYGVKD. Here the CDR3 DNA reads TGTGCCATCAGTGAGCGTTTACGGCGGGAGGTCAGCACAGATACGCAGTATTTT. Translation: CAISERLRREVSTDTQYF.

CDR3: CASSQELVRASEAFF. The CDR3, as DNA: TGTGCCAGCAGCCAAGAATTGGTCAGGGCCTCTGAAGCTTTCTTT. This chain uses TRBV14 with TRBJ1-1, with D perhaps matching TRBD1 (5 bases). CDR1 and CDR2 (germline): SGHDN, FVKESK. V was clipped by 0 bases and J by 6 bases, with 14 bases between them. CDR3 length: 15 amino acids.

This chain uses TRBV7-3 with TRBJ2-1; TRBD2 matches 12 bases. Trimming cost V 8 bases and J 7 bases; bases outside gene matches: 3. CDR1 and CDR2 (germline): SGHTA, FQGTGA. There are 13 residues in the CDR3. In DNA form, the CDR3 reads TGTGCCAGCGGACTAGCGGGACCAAATGAGCAGTTCTTC. It specifies CASGLAGPNEQFF.

The rearrangement uses TRBV5-4 and TRBJ1-2; 7 bases map to TRBD1. The germline CDR1 and CDR2 sequences are SGHNT and YYREEE (reference sequence). Trimming took 4 bases from V and 0 from J; bases not matched to a gene: 9. There are 16 residues in the CDR3. The CDR3 reads CASSERTGTANYGYTF. The CDR3 nucleotides are TGTGCCAGCAGCGAGAGGACAGGAACCGCTAACTATGGCTACACCTTC.

The CDR3 DNA reads TGTGCCAGCAAGAGAGGGGGTCTCGGGAATGAGCAGTTCTTC. Its protein product is CASKRGGLGNEQFF. This chain connects TRBV6-6 to TRBJ2-1, with a weak D call TRBD1 (6 bases). Germline V lookup: CDR1 MNHNY, CDR2 SVGAGI (reference sequence). This CDR3 has 14 amino acids. V was trimmed by 7 bases and J by 7 bases, leaving 17 bases between them.

This clone was detected once. The gene calls are TRBV7-9 and TRBJ1-2; D call uncertain. The CDR3 loop spans 14 amino acids. V shed 5 bases and J shed 4 bases, with 14 bases lying between them. Germline values: CDR1 SEHNR, CDR2 FQNEAQ (reference sequence). The DNA for the CDR3 is TGTGCCAGCAGCGGTGGTGAGGGATTCTATGGCTACACCTTC. Translating gives CASSGGEGFYGYTF.

This chain links TRBV25-1 with TRBJ1-1, with 11 bases aligning to TRBD1. Germline V CDR1 and CDR2: MGHDK, SYGVNS. After removal of 10 bases from V and 4 bases from J, the junction contained 11 bases not matched to a gene. The CDR3 runs to 15 residues. The CDR3 DNA reads TGTGCCACAAGGACAGGGGGCTGGGTGGGCACTGAAGCTTTCTTT. It is translated as CATRTGGWVGTEAFF.

The chain recombines TRBV6-6 with TRBJ1-5; 7 bases are shared with TRBD1. There are 15 residues in the CDR3. V was pared by 2 bases and J by 7 bases, with 8 bases of the junction left unmatched. CDR1 is MNHNY, CDR2 SVGAGI, per germline (reference sequence). In nucleotides, the CDR3 is TGTGCCAGCAGTTACGGGAGACAGGGCCCGCAGCCCCAGCATTTT. As protein: CASSYGRQGPQPQHF.

The chain is built from TRBV9 and TRBJ1-1, with 9 bases aligning to TRBD1. There are 13 residues in the CDR3. With 3 bases clipped from V and 4 bases from J, the junction kept 1 base outside the gene matches. Germline-derived CDR1 and CDR2 are SGDLS and YYNGEE. The CDR3 nucleotides read TGTGCCAGCAGCGGACAGGGGGTCACTGAAGCTTTCTTT. Amino acid sequence: CASSGQGVTEAFF.

The chain is built from TRBV6-6 and TRBJ1-1, with D maybe TRBD1 (6 bases). Between the trimmed V and J ends, which lost 6 bases and 1 base, there was a span of 15 bases. CDR3 length: 15 residues. Germline V gives CDR1 MNHNY, CDR2 SVGAGI (reference sequence). This chain's CDR3 is CASRTLQGRNTEAFF. In DNA form, the CDR3 reads TGTGCCAGCAGGACGCTACAGGGACGGAACACTGAAGCTTTCTTT.

The CDR3 nucleotides are TGTGCCAGCAGCCTCATGGGGGGAATCTACTCTGGAAACACCATATATTTT. Protein product: CASSLMGGIYSGNTIYF. The gene calls are TRBV7-8 and TRBJ1-3; possibly TRBD1 for D (5 bases). The CDR3 sequence is 17 residues long. V gave up 5 bases and J gave up 0 bases, with 17 bases separating them. Per the germline V gene, CDR1 is SGHVS and CDR2 is FQNEAQ.